The 5 T cell receptor beta chains below all came from one sample that was sequenced in a study of cytomegalovirus exposure and HLA in healthy donors. The PCR was carried out with 60 Vbeta primers and 13 Jbeta primers. Produced via immunoSEQ multiplex PCR; TCRdb's table is partial and in-frame only. Here the sample spans roughly 130,000 clones, around three quarters being singletons. Sequenced: PBMCs. These receptors all stem from a man aged 30-40 years in good health and CMV-seronegative.

This rearrangement joins TRBV25-1 to TRBJ2-2; D is undetermined. V lost 1 base and J lost 4, with 10 bases in between. CDR3 length equals 15 residues. Germline V gene sequence: CDR1 MGHDK, CDR2 SYGVNS. CDR3 in DNA: TGTGCCAGCAGTGAATCCCCACAGCCCACCGGGGAGCTGTTTTTT. It is translated as CASSESPQPTGELFF.

V is TRBV7-9 and J is TRBJ1-4; D is unresolved. CDR1 and CDR2 from the germline V gene are SEHNR and FQNEAQ (reference sequence). The V end was cut by 5 bases, the J end by 7 bases, with 8 bases between. The CDR3 has 12 amino acids. The CDR3 is CASSPRGEKLFF. The CDR3 nucleotides are TGTGCCAGCAGCCCCCGGGGTGAAAAACTGTTTTTT. Full variable domain (outside the CDR3, taken from reference TRBV7-9 and TRBJ1-4): DTGVSQNPRHKITKRGQNVTFRCDPISEHNRLYWYRQTLGQGPEFLTYFQNEAQLEKSRLLSDRFSAERPKGSFSTLEIQRTEQGDSAMYLCASSPRGEKLFFGSGTQLSVL.

The chain recombines TRBV5-1 with TRBJ2-2, with TRBD2 matching 7 bases. V was clipped by 1 base and J by 1 base; unmatched bases: 10. Germline lookup yields CDR1 SGHRS and CDR2 YFSETQ. There are 18 residues in the CDR3. CDR3 in DNA: TGCGCCAGCAGCTTGCGCCCGACTTCGGGGGGGAACACCGGGGAGCTGTTTTTT. This encodes CASSLRPTSGGNTGELFF.

V usage is TRBV30 and J usage is TRBJ2-5; the match to TRBD1 covers 7 bases. CDR3 length: 15 residues. Germline lookup yields CDR1 GTSNPN and CDR2 SVGIG (reference sequence). For the CDR3, the DNA is TGTGCAGCCGATAAGGGGGCGTATAGGGAGGAGACCCAGTACTTC. It specifies CAADKGAYREETQYF. The complete variable domain, with remaining parts taken from reference TRBV30 and TRBJ2-5, reads SQTIHQWPATLVQPVGSPLSLECTVEGTSNPNLYWYRQAAGRGLQLLFYSVGIGQISSEVPQNLSASRPQDRQFILSSKKLLLSDSGFYLCAADKGAYREETQYFGPGTRLLVL.

This clone was picked up one time. The J gene is TRBJ2-7, the V gene TRBV19, with 8 nucleotides matching TRBD2. The CDR3 extends over 15 amino acids. V dropped 4 bases and J dropped 3; count of bases not matched to a gene: 8. Germline V gene sequence: CDR1 LNHDA, CDR2 SQIVND (reference sequence). CDR3 in DNA: TGTGCCAGTAGTAGCAAGAGCGGGAGAGGCTACGAGCAGTACTTC. Protein sequence: CASSSKSGRGYEQYF.